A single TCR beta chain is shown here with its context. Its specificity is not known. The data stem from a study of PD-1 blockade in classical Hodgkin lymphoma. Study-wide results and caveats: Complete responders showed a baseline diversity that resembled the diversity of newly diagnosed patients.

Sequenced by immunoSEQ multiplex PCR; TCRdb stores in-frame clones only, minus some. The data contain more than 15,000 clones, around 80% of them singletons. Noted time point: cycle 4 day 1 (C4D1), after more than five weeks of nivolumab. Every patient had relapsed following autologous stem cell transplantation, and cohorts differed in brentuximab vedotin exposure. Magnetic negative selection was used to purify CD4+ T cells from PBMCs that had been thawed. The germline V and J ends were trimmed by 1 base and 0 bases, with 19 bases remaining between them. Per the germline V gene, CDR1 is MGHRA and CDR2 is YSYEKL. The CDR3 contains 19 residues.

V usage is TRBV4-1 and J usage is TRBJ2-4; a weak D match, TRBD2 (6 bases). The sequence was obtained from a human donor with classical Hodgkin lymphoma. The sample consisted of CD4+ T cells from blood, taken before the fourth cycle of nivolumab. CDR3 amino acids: CASSQVGVGTLGAKNIQYF. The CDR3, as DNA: TGCGCCAGCAGCCAAGTTGGCGTCGGGACTTTGGGAGCCAAAAACATTCAGTACTTC.